The sequence of this T cell receptor (beta chain) was determined in a study of blood T cell repertoires in COVID-19. Whole-study context: Spain, Italy and the United States supplied samples that represented acute and convalescent COVID-19. PBMCs, B-cell-depleted T cells, or T cells were the source of the cDNA or gDNA that made up the material.

Original analysis: From reference gene primer amplification, estimates of nucleated cell counts were derived. Produced via immunoSEQ multiplex PCR; TCRdb's table is partial and in-frame only. D and trimming were read from the DNA, whereas the V and J calls and clone size are those reported in that table. Among roughly 100,000 clones, approximately 84% were seen once, and the ten largest hold around a quarter. Trimming left V 2 bases short and J 0 bases short, with 11 bases between. CDR1 is GTSNPN, CDR2 SVGIG, per germline (reference sequence). This CDR3 is built from 16 residues. The sample taken for sequencing was peripheral blood. The receptor comes from a man between 60 and 70 years old with acute or convalescent COVID-19. The chain is built from TRBV30 and TRBJ2-6; D is possibly TRBD1 (5 bases). The chain's CDR3 is CAWSKAGRSGANVLTF. The CDR3 DNA reads as TGTGCCTGGAGTAAGGCAGGGCGCTCTGGGGCCAACGTCCTGACTTTC.